The 28 T cell receptor beta chains given below trace back to one sample, sequenced in a study of blood T cells in healthy people across ages. Using a J-beta primer mix together with a sample-barcoded 5' primer, a second PCR was run for roughly 6 to 12 cycles. TCRdb re-derived calls from the 5' RACE reads in MiXCR, one entry per CDR3 protein. Here the sample spans about 1.5 million distinct CDR3 sequences, 35% to 45% being singletons. The source material was blood. All receptors derive from a woman aged 18-35 years in good health.

The gene calls are TRBV7-8 and TRBJ2-1; 11 bases match TRBD1. Germline V gene data show CDR1 as SGHVS and CDR2 as FQNEAQ. V dropped 5 bases and J dropped 10; count of bases not matched to a gene: 7. This CDR3 region has 14 residues. CDR3 DNA: TGTGCCAGCAGCGTCGGACAGGGGGCTAGCGAGCAGTTCTTC. Protein product: CASSVGQGASEQFF.

The gene calls are TRBV20-1 and TRBJ2-2, with TRBD1 identical over 7 bases. This CDR3 spans 14 amino acids. With 2 bases clipped from V and 4 bases from J, the junction kept 4 bases outside the gene matches. In germline, CDR1 is DFQATT, CDR2 SNEGSKA (reference sequence). CDR3 loop: CSARKGQRTGELFF. In DNA, the CDR3 is TGCAGTGCTAGAAAGGGACAGCGCACCGGGGAGCTGTTTTTT.

This chain connects TRBV20-1 to TRBJ2-3; no reliable D call. This CDR3 region has 15 residues. The germline gives CDR1 DFQATT, CDR2 SNEGSKA (reference sequence). Trimming took off 6 bases at V and 2 bases at J, with 18 bases between the two ends. In nucleotides, the CDR3 is TGCAGTGCGGGAAGAGAGGCGGTACTCACAGATACGCAGTATTTT. Translated: CSAGREAVLTDTQYF.

This chain links TRBV7-2 with TRBJ2-2; D may be TRBD2 (5 bases). CDR3 length: 16 amino acids. In germline, CDR1 is SGHTA, CDR2 FQGNSA. With 2 bases removed from V and 3 bases from J, the gap between germline ends came to 13 bases. Here the CDR3 reads CASSLPWRAYTGELFF. The CDR3 bases are TGTGCCAGCAGCTTACCTTGGCGGGCTTACACCGGGGAGCTGTTTTTT.

This chain links TRBV12-3 or TRBV12-4 with TRBJ1-1, with a weak D call TRBD1 (5 bases). Trimming took off 0 bases at V and 5 bases at J, with 16 bases between the two ends. The CDR3 has 16 residues. CDR3 loop: CASSLAVSGTGTEAFF. The CDR3 DNA reads as TGTGCCAGCAGTTTAGCGGTATCGGGGACGGGGACTGAAGCTTTCTTT.

The chain combines TRBV12-3 or TRBV12-4 with TRBJ2-5; TRBD1 matches 8 bases. V lost 6 bases to trimming and J lost 4 bases; unmatched junction nucleotides: 4. The CDR3 sequence is 13 residues long. CDR3 in amino acids: CASRQGAIETQYF. The CDR3 nucleotides read TGTGCCAGCAGGCAGGGGGCGATAGAGACCCAGTACTTC.

This clonotype was found a few times. The chain uses TRBV11-2 and TRBJ1-2, with 7 bases lining up with TRBD1. This CDR3 contains 16 residues. The V gene's germline CDR1 is SGHAT and CDR2 FQNNGV. V shed 1 base and J 1 base; nucleotides not matched to a gene: 6. CDR3 sequence (DNA): TGTGCCAGCAGCTTAGTTAGGGGGCGCCTTAACTATGGCTACACCTTC. This sequence encodes CASSLVRGRLNYGYTF.

The rearrangement links TRBV12-3 or TRBV12-4 to TRBJ1-2; TRBD1 might be the D (5 bases). V was clipped by 3 bases and J by 8 bases, with 7 bases between them. The CDR3 totals 11 residues. The CDR3 loop is CASSFWGGYTF. DNA for the CDR3: TGTGCCAGCAGTTTCTGGGGCGGCTACACCTTC.

This clonotype was detected a few times. J is TRBJ1-5 and V is TRBV15; D remains unclear. Germline CDR1 and CDR2: LNHNV and YYDKDF (reference sequence). Trimming pared 1 base from V and 7 bases from J, leaving 5 bases between. This CDR3 has 12 amino acids. CDR3 protein: CATSRVGQPQHF. The CDR3 DNA sequence: TGTGCCACCAGCAGAGTTGGGCAGCCCCAGCATTTT.

This clonotype was observed at least ten times. This may stem from a read error, because a much larger clone lies one nucleotide away. The chain carries TRBV7-9 and TRBJ1-2, with D unclear. The CDR3 sequence is 14 residues long. V shed 5 bases and J shed 6 bases, with 16 bases lying between them. Germline V gene sequence: CDR1 SEHNR, CDR2 FQNEAQ (reference sequence). The CDR3, as DNA: TGTGCCAGCAGCGTACTTCGGGAGTTGAATGGCTACACCTTC. Encoded protein: CASSVLRELNGYTF.

This rearrangement joins TRBV9 to TRBJ2-4, with 8 bases fitting TRBD2. Gene TRBJ2-5 matches the end of the DNA better, so the J call may be wrong. Germline-derived CDR1 and CDR2 are SGDLS and YYNGEE. CDR3 length: 14 amino acids. The CDR3 region is CASSQGLVRETQYF. CDR3 sequence (DNA): TGTGCCAGCAGCCAGGGACTAGTCAGGGAGACCCAGTACTTC.

The V and J genes are TRBV6-2 or TRBV6-3 and TRBJ2-5, with D maybe TRBD1 (5 bases). The CDR3 runs to 14 residues. The germline V gene has CDR1 MNHEY and CDR2 SVGEGT. V lost 4 bases and J 11 bases, leaving 20 bases between the germline ends. CDR3 in amino acids: CASSSRLTDNEQYF. Here the CDR3 DNA reads TGTGCCAGCAGTTCCCGGTTGACGGACAATGAGCAGTACTTC.

This clonotype has only a few counts. The chain recombines TRBV10-3 with TRBJ2-4, with TRBD1 identical over 8 bases. Germline CDR1 is ENHRY and CDR2 is SYGVKD. This CDR3 comprises 16 residues. V was clipped by 2 bases and J by 2 bases; unmatched bases: 5. The chain's CDR3 is CAISETQGATKNIQYF. CDR3 nucleotides: TGTGCCATCAGTGAGACCCAGGGGGCAACCAAAAACATTCAGTACTTC.

To note about this clonotype: Lacking the conserved final phenylalanine or tryptophan, this CDR3 likely reflects a read error. No DNA is shown, since the ends of the CDR3 on it are uncertain; the CDR3 is the one TCRdb lists. The chain combines TRBV3-1 with TRBJ2-4; TRBD1 is the table's D call, not checked against the DNA. Germline CDR1 is LGHDT and CDR2 is YNNKEL (reference sequence). A total of 17 residues make up the CDR3, ends included. The CDR3 spells CASSQAPEDKWRKHSVL.

The table lists this clonotype with a few counts. Written as DNA, the CDR3 is TGTGCCTGGAGTCCGGGGGCGGGTCAGCCCCAGCATTTT. It translates to CAWSPGAGQPQHF. J is TRBJ1-5 and V is TRBV30; the D gene is possibly TRBD1 (6 bases). The V end was cut by 2 bases, the J end by 6 bases, with 11 bases between. The CDR3 runs to 13 residues. Germline V gene data show CDR1 as GTSNPN and CDR2 as SVGIG (reference sequence).

This clonotype was detected a few times. The gene calls are TRBV6-5 and TRBJ2-7; D is uncertain. The germline CDR1 and CDR2 sequences are MNHEY and SVGAGI. This CDR3 spans 13 amino acids. V lost 5 bases to trimming and J lost 3 bases, with 11 bases between them. CDR3 region: CASSDGQYYEQYF. The CDR3, as DNA: TGTGCCAGCAGTGATGGGCAGTACTACGAGCAGTACTTC.

This clonotype was seen only a few times. The rearrangement joins TRBV6-2 or TRBV6-3 to TRBJ2-1; possibly TRBD1 or TRBD2 for D (6 bases each). Germline V lookup: CDR1 MNHEY, CDR2 SVGEGT. With 10 bases removed from V and 2 bases from J, the gap between germline ends came to 12 bases. The CDR3 consists of 13 residues. Written as DNA, the CDR3 is TGTGCCATCCAGAGGGGGGCCTACAATGAGCAGTTCTTC. Amino acids: CAIQRGAYNEQFF.

This clonotype was detected once. The J gene is TRBJ2-1, the V gene TRBV29-1; 8 bases are shared with TRBD2. Germline CDR1 reads SQVTM; CDR2 reads ANQGSEA. The CDR3 spans 14 residues. Trimming removed 3 bases from V and 4 bases from J; junction bases left unmatched: 5. CDR3 residues: CSVDWAGGYNEQFF. The DNA of the CDR3 is TGCAGCGTTGACTGGGCGGGAGGTTACAATGAGCAGTTCTTC.

The V gene is TRBV14, the J gene TRBJ2-1; 11 nucleotides align to TRBD2. The CDR3 spans 16 residues. The junction had 5 bases not matched to a gene; V was cut back by 0 bases and J by 7 bases. Germline values: CDR1 SGHDN, CDR2 FVKESK. DNA for the CDR3: TGTGCCAGCAGCCAAGATCGACTAGCGGGGTGGAATGAGCAGTTCTTC. Translating it yields CASSQDRLAGWNEQFF.

The chain combines TRBV6-6 with TRBJ2-6; D gene unclear. The CDR3 contains 15 residues. V lost 11 bases, J lost 2 bases, and 16 bases lay in between. Per the germline V gene, CDR1 is MNHNY and CDR2 is SVGAGI (reference sequence). This CDR3 is CAVSPPRPGANVLTF. CDR3 sequence (DNA): TGTGCCGTCAGCCCCCCGAGGCCTGGGGCCAACGTCCTGACTTTC.

V is TRBV6-2 or TRBV6-3 and J is TRBJ1-1; TRBD1 agrees at 7 bases. The germline CDR1 and CDR2 sequences are MNHEY and SVGEGT. The J segment lost 4 bases and the V segment lost 0 bases, leaving 11 bases of the junction unmatched. The CDR3 length is 17 residues. CDR3 amino acids: CASSYSRTGADGTEAFF. The CDR3 bases are TGTGCCAGCAGTTACTCCAGAACAGGGGCGGATGGCACTGAAGCTTTCTTT.

CDR3 DNA: TGTGCCAGCAGCTTAATGTATGGCGGGGGGGCTAGCACAGATACGCAGTATTTT. Residues: CASSLMYGGGASTDTQYF. V and J are TRBV7-2 and TRBJ2-3; 9 bases are shared with TRBD2. The J segment lost 0 bases and the V segment lost 2 bases, leaving 9 bases of the junction unmatched. The CDR3 covers 18 residues. Germline loops: CDR1 SGHTA, CDR2 FQGNSA.

Points on this clonotype: At one end, the junction sequence differs from germline, possibly due to a read error. The chain couples TRBV5-1 to TRBJ2-3, with D unclear. The CDR3 totals 15 residues. Germline V CDR1 and CDR2: SGHRS, YFSETQ. The CDR3 reads CASSPRGPNTDTRYF. For the CDR3, the DNA is TGCGCCAGCAGCCCCAGAGGCCCTAACACAGATACGCGGTATTTT.

The chain uses TRBV27 and TRBJ2-3, with TRBD2 matching 9 bases. From germline, CDR1 is MNHEY and CDR2 SMNVEV (reference sequence). This CDR3 comprises 16 residues. V shed 8 bases and J 0 bases; nucleotides not matched to a gene: 9. The CDR3 loop is CASGKREVRSTDTQYF. CDR3 nucleotides: TGTGCCAGCGGGAAGCGGGAGGTGAGAAGCACAGATACGCAGTATTTT.

This rearrangement joins TRBV10-3 to TRBJ2-7; possible D gene TRBD1, 5 bases. The ends were cut back, 2 bases at V and 0 bases at J, with 8 bases in the middle. This CDR3 spans 14 amino acids. Germline V gene sequence: CDR1 ENHRY, CDR2 SYGVKD. CDR3 residues: CAISEGHRSYEQYF. DNA of the CDR3: TGTGCCATCAGTGAGGGACACCGCTCCTACGAGCAGTACTTC.

This clonotype was picked up a small number of times. The chain has TRBV6-2 or TRBV6-3 and TRBJ2-3; 7 bases are shared with TRBD1. The ends lost 6 bases at V and 0 bases at J; junction bases unmatched: 6. The CDR3 contains 15 residues. Germline CDR1 is MNHEY and CDR2 is SVGEGT. The CDR3 region is CASSRPGQSTDTQYF. DNA for the CDR3: TGTGCCAGCAGCCGCCCGGGACAGAGCACAGATACGCAGTATTTT.

CDR3 nucleotides: TGCAGTGCTAGGAGGACAGGGGGCCCCCAAGAGACCCAGTACTTC. The encoded protein is CSARRTGGPQETQYF. The chain employs TRBV20-1 and TRBJ2-7, with 11 bases matching TRBD1. Gene TRBJ2-5 matches the end of the DNA better, so the J call may be wrong. CDR3 length equals 15 residues. From germline, CDR1 is DFQATT and CDR2 SNEGSKA (reference sequence).

Turning to this clonotype: One end of the junction fails to match germline, which may point to a read error. The V call is TRBV27, the J call TRBJ2-3; the D gene is possibly TRBD2 (5 bases). The CDR3 covers 12 residues. From germline, CDR1 is MNHEY and CDR2 SMNVEV (reference sequence). This CDR3 reads CVSSNRGDTQYF. CDR3 bases: TGTGTCAGCAGTAACCGGGGAGATACGCAGTATTTT.